This is a list of T cell receptor beta chains from one sample in a study of cytomegalovirus exposure and HLA in healthy donors. The method was immunoSEQ multiplex PCR; TCRdb's version includes in-frame clones alone and lacks a portion of them. The sample consists of approximately 270,000 clones, around 86% of them appearing once. The sequenced sample was PBMCs. These TCRs come from a woman aged 18 to 35 in good health and CMV-seronegative. The CDR3 runs from the conserved cysteine through the conserved F or W. Fields, in order: clone size, V gene, J gene, D gene, CDR3 DNA, CDR3 protein. A D gene is named only where the DNA matches it firmly. Expanded clones get a size class; other rows say once, few or many, or leave the size out.

clone_size: .; v_call: TRBV9; j_call: TRBJ2-1; d_call: .; cdr3_nt: TGTGCCAGCAGCGTAGCTACAGGGCAGGGGCACTCCTACAATGAGCAGTTCTTC; cdr3_aa: CASSVATGQGHSYNEQFF
clone_size: .; v_call: TRBV4-1; j_call: TRBJ2-3; d_call: TRBD2; cdr3_nt: TGCGCCAGCAGTCTTCATTCTGCGGGAGGGAGGCCGAGCACAGATACGCAGTATTTT; cdr3_aa: CASSLHSAGGRPSTDTQYF
clone_size: .; v_call: TRBV27; j_call: TRBJ2-2; d_call: TRBD1; cdr3_nt: TGTGCCAGCAGTTTCGGGACAGCCGCGAACACCGGGGAGCTGTTTTTT; cdr3_aa: CASSFGTAANTGELFF
clone_size: .; v_call: TRBV27; j_call: TRBJ1-2; d_call: .; cdr3_nt: TGTGCCAGCAGTTTATCCGGGACACATTACTATGGCTACACCTTC; cdr3_aa: CASSLSGTHYYGYTF
clone_size: .; v_call: TRBV6-5; j_call: TRBJ1-1; d_call: .; cdr3_nt: TGTGCCAGCACCCGAAAGCAGGGGAACACTGAAGCTTTCTTT; cdr3_aa: CASTRKQGNTEAFF
clone_size: .; v_call: TRBV4-3; j_call: TRBJ2-7; d_call: .; cdr3_nt: TGCGCCAGCAGCCAAGATCGAGATCACTACGAGCAGTACTTC; cdr3_aa: CASSQDRDHYEQYF
clone_size: .; v_call: TRBV11-3; j_call: TRBJ2-3; d_call: TRBD2; cdr3_nt: TGTGCCAGCAGGCTCGCGGGGGGAGATACGCAGTATTTT; cdr3_aa: CASRLAGGDTQYF
clone_size: .; v_call: TRBV5-1; j_call: TRBJ2-3; d_call: TRBD2; cdr3_nt: TGCGCCAGCAGCTCACTAGCGGGGGGGCAAGTAGATACGCAGTATTTT; cdr3_aa: CASSSLAGGQVDTQYF
clone_size: .; v_call: TRBV6-5; j_call: TRBJ2-7; d_call: .; cdr3_nt: TGTGCCAGCAGTTCCACAGGGACCCCCTACGAGCAGTACTTC; cdr3_aa: CASSSTGTPYEQYF
clone_size: .; v_call: TRBV29-1; j_call: TRBJ1-1; d_call: TRBD1; cdr3_nt: TGCAGCGTTGATATGGCAGGGGGGACTGAAGCTTTCTTT; cdr3_aa: CSVDMAGGTEAFF
clone_size: few; v_call: TRBV7-2; j_call: TRBJ1-5; d_call: .; cdr3_nt: TGTGCCAGCAGCCCCCACCAAAGCTCTCAGCCCCAGCATTTT; cdr3_aa: CASSPHQSSQPQHF
clone_size: .; v_call: TRBV10-1; j_call: TRBJ2-7; d_call: .; cdr3_nt: TGCGCCAGCAGTGACCCCACCGGGACTTTAGCCTACGAGCAGTACTTC; cdr3_aa: CASSDPTGTLAYEQYF
clone_size: .; v_call: TRBV6-1; j_call: TRBJ2-1; d_call: .; cdr3_nt: TGTGCCAGCAGTGAAGCAGGGGGAAATGAGCAGTTCTTC; cdr3_aa: CASSEAGGNEQFF
clone_size: .; v_call: TRBV6-5; j_call: TRBJ2-7; d_call: .; cdr3_nt: TGTGCCAGCAGCCGGAGGGGAGCGACCAACGAGCAGTACTTC; cdr3_aa: CASSRRGATNEQYF
clone_size: .; v_call: TRBV5-1; j_call: TRBJ2-6; d_call: .; cdr3_nt: TGCGCCAGCAGCTTGTCGCAGGTCTCTGGGGCCAACGTCCTGACTTTC; cdr3_aa: CASSLSQVSGANVLTF
clone_size: few; v_call: TRBV5-1; j_call: TRBJ1-6; d_call: TRBD1; cdr3_nt: TGCGCCAGCAGCAATGGGACAGGGAGACCCCTCCACTTT; cdr3_aa: CASSNGTGRPLHF
clone_size: .; v_call: TRBV23-1; j_call: TRBJ1-5; d_call: TRBD1; cdr3_nt: TGCGCCAGCAAGGACAGGGGGCATTGTCAGCCCCAGCATTTT; cdr3_aa: CASKDRGHCQPQHF
clone_size: .; v_call: TRBV5-1; j_call: TRBJ1-3; d_call: TRBD1; cdr3_nt: TGCGCCAGCAGCTTCACAGGGGGTGAAGGAAACACCATATATTTT; cdr3_aa: CASSFTGGEGNTIYF
clone_size: .; v_call: TRBV5-5; j_call: TRBJ2-7; d_call: .; cdr3_nt: TGTGCCACAAGGCAGCCAGGGAAGACCTACGAGCAGTACTTC; cdr3_aa: CATRQPGKTYEQYF
clone_size: .; v_call: TRBV25-1; j_call: TRBJ2-3; d_call: .; cdr3_nt: TGTGCCAGCAGTGCCGAGGCCTCGGTGGTGAGAATGGCAGATACGCAGTATTTT; cdr3_aa: CASSAEASVVRMADTQYF
clone_size: .; v_call: TRBV11-1; j_call: TRBJ1-1; d_call: .; cdr3_nt: TGTGCCAGCTCTGGAGGCGGGTTAGGCGGGAACACTGAAGCTTTCTTT; cdr3_aa: CASSGGGLGGNTEAFF
clone_size: .; v_call: TRBV27; j_call: TRBJ2-1; d_call: TRBD2; cdr3_nt: TGTGCCAGCAGTTTCATACTAGCGGGAGACGATGAGCAGTTCTTC; cdr3_aa: CASSFILAGDDEQFF
clone_size: .; v_call: TRBV30; j_call: TRBJ1-2; d_call: TRBD1; cdr3_nt: TGTGCCTGGACCCGGGACAGGAACTATGGCTACACCTTC; cdr3_aa: CAWTRDRNYGYTF
clone_size: .; v_call: TRBV2; j_call: TRBJ2-3; d_call: TRBD2; cdr3_nt: TGTGCCAGCAGTGAAGGACTAGCGGCCAGCACAGATACGCAGTATTTT; cdr3_aa: CASSEGLAASTDTQYF
clone_size: few; v_call: TRBV10-3; j_call: TRBJ1-4; d_call: TRBD1; cdr3_nt: TGTGCCATCATCGCCCAGGGGGCAAGAAAACTGTTTTTT; cdr3_aa: CAIIAQGARKLFF
clone_size: .; v_call: TRBV11-2; j_call: TRBJ2-7; d_call: TRBD2; cdr3_nt: TGTGCCAGCAGCGCGAGTGGCGGGAGTTTAAAGTACGAGCAGTACTTC; cdr3_aa: CASSASGGSLKYEQYF
clone_size: .; v_call: TRBV7-2; j_call: TRBJ2-7; d_call: TRBD2; cdr3_nt: TGTGCCAGCAGCTTACAATCCTCCAGCGGGAGTAGGTACGAGCAGTACTTC; cdr3_aa: CASSLQSSSGSRYEQYF
clone_size: .; v_call: TRBV5-5; j_call: TRBJ2-1; d_call: TRBD2; cdr3_nt: TGTGCCAGCACCCTAACGGGGCTAGAAGTGGGGACTAACAATGAGCAGTTCTTC; cdr3_aa: CASTLTGLEVGTNNEQFF
clone_size: .; v_call: TRBV5-4; j_call: TRBJ2-1; d_call: TRBD2; cdr3_nt: TGTGCCAGCAGCTTATCGGGACTAGCGCCCTTCAATGAGCAGTTCTTC; cdr3_aa: CASSLSGLAPFNEQFF
clone_size: .; v_call: TRBV28; j_call: TRBJ1-2; d_call: .; cdr3_nt: TGTGCCAGCAGTTTATCCCCGGCCCCGGGAGGCTACACCTTC; cdr3_aa: CASSLSPAPGGYTF
clone_size: .; v_call: TRBV7-8; j_call: TRBJ2-7; d_call: TRBD1; cdr3_nt: TGTGCCAGCAGCCCCGTCGGGACAGGGGGCGTAGAGCAGTACTTC; cdr3_aa: CASSPVGTGGVEQYF
clone_size: .; v_call: TRBV30; j_call: TRBJ2-7; d_call: TRBD1; cdr3_nt: TGTGCCTGGAGTCTACCGGGGACAGGGACCGAGCAGTACTTC; cdr3_aa: CAWSLPGTGTEQYF
clone_size: .; v_call: TRBV5-1; j_call: TRBJ1-4; d_call: .; cdr3_nt: TGCGCCAGCAGCTTGGCGGACCTGAGGACTGACCCAAATGAAAAACTGTTTTTT; cdr3_aa: CASSLADLRTDPNEKLFF
clone_size: .; v_call: TRBV7-3; j_call: TRBJ2-7; d_call: TRBD1; cdr3_nt: TGTGCCAGCAGCTTGGGACAGGGGGGTAGCTACGAGCAGTACTTC; cdr3_aa: CASSLGQGGSYEQYF
clone_size: .; v_call: TRBV11-2; j_call: TRBJ2-7; d_call: TRBD1; cdr3_nt: TGTGCCAGCAGCTACGGAGGGACAGGGTTCTACGAGCAGTACTTC; cdr3_aa: CASSYGGTGFYEQYF
clone_size: few; v_call: TRBV9; j_call: TRBJ2-7; d_call: .; cdr3_nt: TGTGCCAGCAGCGTAGATAATTTCTCCTACGAGCAGTACTTC; cdr3_aa: CASSVDNFSYEQYF